The next 25 T cell receptor beta chains were all read from a single sample in a study of cytomegalovirus exposure and HLA in healthy donors (dated by TCRdb to 2016 to 2017). The receptor library was made with the immunoSEQ multiplex PCR assay. For the multiplex PCR, a mixture combining 60 forward primers for TCR Vbeta segments and 13 reverse primers for TCR Jbeta segments was used. The table comes from immuneACCESS by way of TCRdb, which keeps in-frame sequences with V and J called. Part of the clones is missing from these tables; in studies checked, under half for an unresolved V gene and the rest for unknown reasons. Recorded for this sample are about 200,000 clones; roughly 80% of them occurred a single time. Clones ranked in the top ten supply nearly 0.4% of the sample. Specimen: PBMCs. The receptor source for this set is a male donor in good health and CMV-seropositive.

CDR3: CASRGWGRGREGYEQYF. CDR3 sequence (DNA): TGTGCCAGCAGGGGCTGGGGCAGGGGGCGAGAGGGCTACGAGCAGTACTTC. The rearrangement joins TRBV27 to TRBJ2-7; 8 nucleotides match TRBD1. The CDR3 has 17 amino acids. Germline V gene data show CDR1 as MNHEY and CDR2 as SMNVEV (reference sequence). The ends lost 6 bases at V and 3 bases at J; junction bases unmatched: 16.

V and J are TRBV30 and TRBJ2-1; tentatively, D is TRBD2 (5 bases). CDR3 size: 13 residues. CDR1 and CDR2 (germline): GTSNPN, SVGIG (reference sequence). The V end lost 3 bases, the J end lost 7 bases, and 13 bases lay between the germline ends. The CDR3 DNA follows: TGTGCCTGGAGCCGCCCTCCGGGGAATGAGCAGTTCTTC. Translated, it gives CAWSRPPGNEQFF.

The genes are TRBV5-1 and TRBJ2-5; D possibly corresponds to TRBD2 (5 bases). The germline V gene has CDR1 SGHRS and CDR2 YFSETQ. The CDR3 has 13 residues. V shed 3 bases and J shed 5 bases, with 11 bases lying between them. The DNA for the CDR3 is TGCGCCAGCAGCTCGATCTCGGGGGAGACCCAGTACTTC. This encodes CASSSISGETQYF.

The J gene is TRBJ2-2, the V gene TRBV5-1; TRBD1 is a possible D gene (5 bases). From germline, CDR1 is SGHRS and CDR2 YFSETQ. CDR3 length equals 15 residues. Trimming cost V 7 bases and J 0 bases, with 13 bases left between them. The CDR3: CASSQTGANTGELFF. DNA of the CDR3: TGCGCCAGCTCGCAAACAGGAGCGAACACCGGGGAGCTGTTTTTT.

This chain connects TRBV6-1 to TRBJ2-2; 10 bases map to TRBD2. CDR3 size: 14 residues. Germline assignment: CDR1 MNHNS and CDR2 SASEGT. V trimming: 4 bases; J trimming: 7 bases; junction bases outside the gene matches: 3. The CDR3 nucleotides are TGTGCCAGCAGTGGGGGACTAGCGAGCGGGGAGCTGTTTTTT. It codes for CASSGGLASGELFF.

The genes are TRBV5-1 and TRBJ2-1, with 14 nucleotides matching TRBD2. Germline assignment: CDR1 SGHRS and CDR2 YFSETQ. The CDR3 consists of 16 residues. With 0 bases clipped from V and 7 bases from J, the junction kept 3 bases outside the gene matches. CDR3: CASSLGTSGGMNEQFF. Here the CDR3 DNA reads TGCGCCAGCAGCTTGGGGACTAGCGGGGGGATGAATGAGCAGTTCTTC.

The J gene is TRBJ1-2, the V gene TRBV7-8; 11 bases match TRBD1. Germline CDR1 SGHVS, CDR2 FQNEAQ. The CDR3 extends over 14 amino acids. Germline trimming cut 2 bases from V and 13 bases from J; bases unmatched to any gene: 9. CDR3 sequence: CASSLNAWTGGVTF. DNA for the CDR3: TGTGCCAGCAGCTTAAACGCATGGACAGGGGGCGTCACCTTC.

The chain couples TRBV10-3 to TRBJ1-1; a possible D gene is TRBD1 (6 bases). The CDR3 is 12 residues long. Per germline, CDR1 ENHRY and CDR2 SYGVKD. Trimming took off 2 bases at V and 8 bases at J, with 9 bases between the two ends. This chain's CDR3 is CAISEVGTEAFF. The DNA for the CDR3 is TGTGCCATCAGTGAGGTCGGGACAGAAGCTTTCTTT.

This clone has only one observation. The V and J genes are TRBV5-4 and TRBJ2-1, with D maybe TRBD2 (7 bases). The CDR3 is 15 amino acids. Trimming stripped 1 base from V and 7 bases from J, with 15 bases between. Germline V gene sequence: CDR1 SGHNT, CDR2 YYREEE (reference sequence). The CDR3: CASSLQGGVRNEQFF. CDR3 in DNA: TGTGCCAGCAGCTTGCAAGGGGGGGTTAGGAATGAGCAGTTCTTC.

V is TRBV11-3 and J is TRBJ2-3, with a weak D call TRBD2 (6 bases). The germline V gene has CDR1 SGHNT and CDR2 YENEEA. The CDR3 sequence is 18 residues long. Trimming removed 4 bases from V and 4 bases from J, with 24 bases in between. The CDR3 protein is CASSSPGTGVYGADTQYF. The CDR3, as DNA: TGTGCCAGCAGCTCCCCCGGTACGGGGGTTTACGGAGCAGATACGCAGTATTTT.

The gene calls are TRBV7-2 and TRBJ2-5; 9 nucleotides align to TRBD1. J was trimmed by 4 bases and V by 6 bases; bases with no gene match: 6. Germline assignment: CDR1 SGHTA and CDR2 FQGNSA. The CDR3 has 14 amino acids. CDR3 bases: TGTGCCAGCAGGCTGGGACAGGGCGGAGAGACCCAGTACTTC. It is translated as CASRLGQGGETQYF.

The chain combines TRBV7-2 with TRBJ2-1; the D gene is possibly TRBD2 (6 bases). Trimming took off 2 bases at V and 0 bases at J, with 8 bases between the two ends. The germline gives CDR1 SGHTA, CDR2 FQGNSA. The CDR3 spans 15 residues. In nucleotides, the CDR3 is TGTGCCAGCAGCTTAACGCGGGGCTCCTACAATGAGCAGTTCTTC. This encodes CASSLTRGSYNEQFF.

This chain joins TRBV19 and TRBJ2-3, with 14 bases matching TRBD2. The J segment lost 7 bases and the V segment lost 3 bases, leaving 3 bases of the junction unmatched. In germline, CDR1 is LNHDA, CDR2 SQIVND (reference sequence). This CDR3 region has 15 residues. CDR3 region: CASSMTSGRVYTQYF. The CDR3 DNA sequence: TGTGCCAGTAGTATGACTAGCGGGAGGGTTTATACGCAGTATTTT.

The gene calls are TRBV7-2 and TRBJ1-4; 7 bases match TRBD1. The CDR3 consists of 14 residues. Germline CDR1 is SGHTA and CDR2 is FQGNSA. The junction had 8 bases not matched to a gene; V was cut back by 5 bases and J by 8 bases. In DNA, the CDR3 is TGTGCCAGCAGCCTGGACAGGTTCGGGGAAAAACTGTTTTTT. Translating gives CASSLDRFGEKLFF.

V gene TRBV2 combines with J gene TRBJ1-1; 10 bases are a match to TRBD1. Germline V lookup: CDR1 SNHLY, CDR2 FYNNEI. This CDR3 is 12 amino acids long. With 11 bases clipped from V and 3 bases from J, the junction kept 3 bases outside the gene matches. CDR3 sequence reads: CAGGQGYTEAFF. CDR3 DNA: TGTGCCGGGGGACAGGGGTACACTGAAGCTTTCTTT.

The chain recombines TRBV11-3 with TRBJ2-2; D is possibly TRBD1 (6 bases). The CDR3 runs 15 residues. CDR1 is SGHNT, CDR2 YENEEA, per germline. V was shortened by 1 base and J by 3 bases, with 9 bases between the two germline ends. In nucleotides, the CDR3 is TGTGCCAGCAGCTTAGGTTCAGGGGACACCGGGGAGCTGTTTTTT. Translation gives CASSLGSGDTGELFF.

The chain recombines TRBV28 with TRBJ2-7; 8 bases map to TRBD2. Germline-derived CDR1 and CDR2 are MDHEN and SYDVKM. This CDR3 has 14 residues. Trimming took 6 bases from V and 2 from J; bases not matched to a gene: 6. CDR3: CASSVTSVTYEQYF. CDR3 DNA: TGTGCCAGCAGCGTGACTAGCGTCACCTACGAGCAGTACTTC.

The chain combines TRBV7-6 with TRBJ1-6; D gene unclear. Germline CDR1 SGHVS, CDR2 FNYEAQ. Trimming removed 5 bases at V and 9 bases at J, with 11 bases between. There are 13 residues in the CDR3. For the CDR3, the DNA is TGTGCCAGCAGCCCAGCAGCGGGTTCACCCCTCCACTTT. Its protein product is CASSPAAGSPLHF.

The chain combines TRBV7-2 with TRBJ2-5; D remains ambiguous. Germline loops: CDR1 SGHTA, CDR2 FQGNSA. V gave up 3 bases and J gave up 0 bases, with 11 bases separating them. The CDR3 extends over 15 amino acids. CDR3 coding DNA: TGTGCCAGCAGCTTGGCACCCGGGTACCAAGAGACCCAGTACTTC. This gives the protein CASSLAPGYQETQYF.

The chain couples TRBV6-5 to TRBJ1-5; maybe TRBD1 (6 bases). V shed 6 bases and J shed 0 bases, with 12 bases lying between them. The CDR3 has 15 amino acids. The germline CDR1 and CDR2 sequences are MNHEY and SVGAGI. Here the CDR3 reads CASRADSYSNQPQHF. Here the CDR3 DNA reads TGTGCCAGCAGAGCGGACAGTTATAGCAATCAGCCCCAGCATTTT.

This chain links TRBV4-3 with TRBJ2-1; the match to TRBD1 covers 9 bases. CDR3 length: 15 residues. Germline V lookup: CDR1 LGHNA, CDR2 YSLEER. V trimming: 4 bases; J trimming: 3 bases; junction bases outside the gene matches: 4. The CDR3 sequence is CASSLTGGNYNEQFF. Here the CDR3 DNA reads TGCGCCAGCAGCCTGACAGGGGGGAACTACAATGAGCAGTTCTTC.

This clone was seen a handful of times. The chain has TRBV9 and TRBJ1-2; no definite D call. The CDR3 loop spans 15 amino acids. Germline V lookup: CDR1 SGDLS, CDR2 YYNGEE. Trimming cost V 4 bases and J 8 bases, with 21 bases left between them. This CDR3 is CASSPGVAPLIGYTF. In DNA, the CDR3 is TGTGCCAGCAGCCCCGGGGTCGCCCCCCTTATCGGCTACACCTTC. The entire variable domain, with the rest obtained from reference TRBV9 and TRBJ1-2, is as follows: DSGVTQTPKHLITATGQRVTLRCSPRSGDLSVYWYQQSLDQGLQFLIQYYNGEERAKGNILERFSAQQFPDLHSELNLSSLELGDSALYFCASSPGVAPLIGYTFGSGTRLTVV.

This clone was seen a single time. The chain uses TRBV7-2 and TRBJ1-4; D unresolved. The germline V gene encodes CDR1 SGHTA and CDR2 FQGNSA. CDR3 length equals 15 residues. The ends were cut back, 5 bases at V and 6 bases at J, with 16 bases in the middle. This chain's CDR3 is CASSLGIQLYEKLFF. The CDR3 nucleotides read TGTGCCAGCAGCCTAGGGATACAACTATATGAAAAACTGTTTTTT.

This clone was seen only a few times. The CDR3 DNA reads TGTGCCAGCAGCGTAGAAGGTCGGGGGAACTATGGCTACACCTTC. Encoded protein: CASSVEGRGNYGYTF. J is TRBJ1-2 and V is TRBV9, with D perhaps TRBD1 (5 bases). The germline V gene encodes CDR1 SGDLS and CDR2 YYNGEE. Deletions cut 0 bases from V and 2 bases from J, with 11 bases between. This CDR3 contains 15 residues.

This clone was detected only once. The CDR3 reads CASSPREETQYF. For the CDR3, the DNA is TGTGCCAGCAGTCCCCGGGAAGAGACCCAGTACTTC. The chain carries TRBV5-4 and TRBJ2-5; D is uncertain. This CDR3 spans 12 amino acids. Trimming shortened V by 5 bases and J by 3 bases, and 8 bases separated the two germline ends. Germline V gene lookup returns CDR1 SGHNT and CDR2 YYREEE (reference sequence).